This is a list of T cell receptor beta chains from one sample in a study of blood T cell repertoires in COVID-19. The method was immunoSEQ multiplex PCR; TCRdb's version includes in-frame clones alone and lacks a portion of them. The data hold hundreds of thousands of clones, with around 86% observed a single time. Sequenced: PBMCs or T cells enriched from blood (not recorded which). All receptors come from a man aged 55-75 years who had recovered from COVID-19. The CDR3 runs from the conserved cysteine through the conserved F or W. The order of the fields is clone size, V gene, J gene, CDR3 protein. Not every row has a clone size; where given, it reads once, few, many or a size class.

abundance: few
v_gene: TRBV28
j_gene: TRBJ1-2
CDR3aa: CASSYYRGQRGYTF

abundance: -
v_gene: TRBV6-2/TRBV6-3
j_gene: TRBJ2-1
CDR3aa: CASSYGTSGVARNEQFF

abundance: -
v_gene: TRBV28
j_gene: TRBJ1-2
CDR3aa: CASSLHGTGLLYGYTF

abundance: -
v_gene: TRBV5-1
j_gene: TRBJ2-3
CDR3aa: CASSDRTGPDTQYF

abundance: -
v_gene: TRBV12-3/TRBV12-4
j_gene: TRBJ2-7
CDR3aa: CDKTSGIYEQYF

abundance: -
v_gene: TRBV7-6
j_gene: TRBJ2-3
CDR3aa: CASSRRAGDTQYF

abundance: -
v_gene: TRBV11-2
j_gene: TRBJ2-5
CDR3aa: CASSLDRGGETQYF

abundance: -
v_gene: TRBV5-1
j_gene: TRBJ1-1
CDR3aa: CASSLRDESEAFF

abundance: -
v_gene: TRBV28
j_gene: TRBJ1-5
CDR3aa: CASSFSLYSNQPQHF

abundance: -
v_gene: TRBV6-2/TRBV6-3
j_gene: TRBJ1-1
CDR3aa: CASSPDRGEAFF

abundance: once
v_gene: TRBV5-4
j_gene: TRBJ2-5
CDR3aa: CASSLVLRGQETQYF

abundance: -
v_gene: TRBV20-1
j_gene: TRBJ2-2
CDR3aa: CSASILARHTGELFF

abundance: -
v_gene: TRBV3-1/TRBV3-2
j_gene: TRBJ1-6
CDR3aa: CASSLERGQGGSPLHF

abundance: -
v_gene: TRBV3-1/TRBV3-2
j_gene: TRBJ2-1
CDR3aa: CASSPLGVAGSRNEQFF

abundance: -
v_gene: TRBV6-5
j_gene: TRBJ2-3
CDR3aa: CASSYGTGSTDTQYF

abundance: -
v_gene: TRBV28
j_gene: TRBJ1-2
CDR3aa: CASRTPEQGPHGYTF

abundance: -
v_gene: TRBV19
j_gene: TRBJ1-1
CDR3aa: CASSIQSTGIGEAFF

abundance: -
v_gene: TRBV10-3
j_gene: TRBJ2-7
CDR3aa: CATTDSSEQYF

abundance: -
v_gene: TRBV5-1
j_gene: TRBJ2-5
CDR3aa: CASSWMGQDQETQYF

abundance: -
v_gene: TRBV19
j_gene: TRBJ2-5
CDR3aa: CASSPPSDRGETQYF

abundance: -
v_gene: TRBV5-1
j_gene: TRBJ1-3
CDR3aa: CASQTGTTFSGNTIYF

abundance: -
v_gene: TRBV4-3
j_gene: TRBJ2-2
CDR3aa: CASSHTGRSGELFF

abundance: -
v_gene: TRBV7-2
j_gene: TRBJ2-7
CDR3aa: CASSLGLGPYEQYF

abundance: -
v_gene: TRBV5-6
j_gene: TRBJ2-7
CDR3aa: CASSFTGRNEQYF

abundance: -
v_gene: TRBV18
j_gene: TRBJ1-3
CDR3aa: CASSYDRPSSGNTIYF

abundance: -
v_gene: TRBV28
j_gene: TRBJ2-4
CDR3aa: CASSSAGGAKNIQYF

abundance: -
v_gene: TRBV25-1
j_gene: TRBJ2-1
CDR3aa: CASSEVSGNSGEQFF

abundance: -
v_gene: TRBV6-5
j_gene: TRBJ2-3
CDR3aa: CASSYWGGRTDTQYF

abundance: once
v_gene: TRBV11-2
j_gene: TRBJ2-7
CDR3aa: CASSLDLLLAGFYEQYF

abundance: -
v_gene: TRBV30
j_gene: TRBJ2-3
CDR3aa: CAWSVARSGRYTDTQYF

abundance: -
v_gene: TRBV28
j_gene: TRBJ1-2
CDR3aa: CASSLTSGQGNYGYTF

abundance: -
v_gene: TRBV7-3
j_gene: TRBJ1-1
CDR3aa: CASSLTGEGTEAFF

abundance: -
v_gene: TRBV3-1/TRBV3-2
j_gene: TRBJ1-2
CDR3aa: CASSQDPTQETNYGYTF

abundance: -
v_gene: TRBV19
j_gene: TRBJ1-5
CDR3aa: CASSNRGYNQPQHF

abundance: -
v_gene: TRBV7-2
j_gene: TRBJ2-1
CDR3aa: CASSPPGVRGLEQFF

abundance: -
v_gene: TRBV28
j_gene: TRBJ2-3
CDR3aa: CASSIAGSGIDTQYF

abundance: -
v_gene: TRBV28
j_gene: TRBJ1-3
CDR3aa: CASSLTVRSGNTIYF

abundance: -
v_gene: TRBV7-2
j_gene: TRBJ2-5
CDR3aa: CASSRETGAAQYF

abundance: -
v_gene: TRBV6-6
j_gene: TRBJ1-2
CDR3aa: CASNRQGEVDGYTF

abundance: -
v_gene: TRBV5-1
j_gene: TRBJ1-2
CDR3aa: CASSDQGTGGAYTF

abundance: -
v_gene: TRBV5-1
j_gene: TRBJ2-2
CDR3aa: CASSLLGQGSGELFF

abundance: -
v_gene: TRBV14
j_gene: TRBJ1-1
CDR3aa: CASSQEVRGSEAFF

abundance: -
v_gene: TRBV29-1
j_gene: TRBJ1-2
CDR3aa: CSAYRGAQGALIHTF

abundance: -
v_gene: TRBV6-5
j_gene: TRBJ1-4
CDR3aa: CASSYEGVHEKLFF

abundance: -
v_gene: TRBV7-2
j_gene: TRBJ2-5
CDR3aa: CASSFAGDLQETQYF

abundance: -
v_gene: TRBV28
j_gene: TRBJ2-6
CDR3aa: CASETGSGANVLTF

abundance: -
v_gene: TRBV6-5
j_gene: TRBJ2-7
CDR3aa: CASSRTGGSSYEQYF

abundance: few
v_gene: TRBV6-2/TRBV6-3
j_gene: TRBJ1-5
CDR3aa: CASSRDRSNQPQHF

abundance: -
v_gene: TRBV4-2
j_gene: TRBJ2-7
CDR3aa: CASSQGGGSGSSYEQYF

abundance: -
v_gene: TRBV19
j_gene: TRBJ1-6
CDR3aa: CASSIGGYNSPLHF